The 16 T cell receptor beta chains given below trace back to one sample, sequenced in a study of graft-versus-host responses after intestinal transplantation. These receptors' antigens are unknown. Method: immunoSEQ multiplex PCR; TCRdb's copy keeps in-frame clones and lacks some. The sample has around 99,000 clones, roughly 90% seen once. The sequenced sample was unstimulated CD4+ T cells sorted from spleen or lymph node cells, obtained before transplant. All receptors come from a human donor who was the organ donor for an intestinal transplant.

V and J are TRBV6-6 and TRBJ1-1; 8 bases are a match to TRBD1. Unmatched junction bases numbered 6, after V lost 2 bases and J lost 7 bases. The CDR3 extends over 14 amino acids. The germline CDR1 and CDR2 sequences are MNHNY and SVGAGI (reference sequence). The CDR3 nucleotides are TGTGCCAGCAGTTACGGACAGGGCGGCAATGAAGCTTTCTTT. This codes for CASSYGQGGNEAFF.

This sequence joins TRBV6-1 and TRBJ1-2, with TRBD1 identical over 8 bases. The CDR3 runs to 13 residues. CDR1 MNHNS and CDR2 SASEGT come from the germline V gene. V shed 7 bases, J shed 7 bases, and the junction held 8 bases outside the gene matches. The CDR3 DNA is TGTGCCAGCAACGGACAGGGTTCAAGTGGCTACACCTTC. Translating gives CASNGQGSSGYTF.

The chain combines TRBV6-1 with TRBJ2-7; D perhaps matches TRBD2 (5 bases). In germline, CDR1 is MNHNS, CDR2 SASEGT. This CDR3 spans 16 amino acids. Trimming shortened V by 3 bases and J by 4 bases, and 19 bases separated the two germline ends. The CDR3 spells CASSEVPAGRRYEQYF. In DNA form, the CDR3 reads TGTGCCAGCAGTGAGGTTCCCGCGGGCAGGCGTTACGAGCAGTACTTC.

The rearrangement joins TRBV6-1 to TRBJ2-6, with D tentatively TRBD1 (6 bases). There are 15 residues in the CDR3. V lost 5 bases and J 2 bases, leaving 10 bases between the germline ends. Per the germline V gene, CDR1 is MNHNS and CDR2 is SASEGT. CDR3 in amino acids: CASSTGITGANVLTF. The CDR3 DNA reads as TGTGCCAGCAGTACAGGGATTACTGGGGCCAACGTCCTGACTTTC.

This chain joins TRBV28 and TRBJ2-5; D is perhaps TRBD2 (6 bases). The CDR3 extends over 14 amino acids. Per germline, CDR1 MDHEN and CDR2 SYDVKM. The ends were cut back, 6 bases at V and 7 bases at J, with 18 bases in the middle. The CDR3 region has the DNA TGTGCCAGCAGCCAGGACGGATGGAGGGGGACCCAGTACTTC. Amino acid sequence: CASSQDGWRGTQYF. The full variable domain, completed using reference TRBV28 and TRBJ2-5, is DVKVTQSSRYLVKRTGEKVFLECVQDMDHENMFWYRQDPGLGLRLIYFSYDVKMKEKGDIPEGYSVSREKKERFSLILESASTNQTSMYLCASSQDGWRGTQYFGPGTRLLVL.

The chain combines TRBV5-1 with TRBJ2-7; perhaps TRBD1 as D (5 bases). The germline V gene encodes CDR1 SGHRS and CDR2 YFSETQ. V was shortened by 0 bases and J by 7 bases, with 11 bases between the two germline ends. The CDR3 covers 13 residues. The CDR3 sequence: CASSLAAGYEQYF. Here the CDR3 DNA reads TGCGCCAGCAGCTTGGCGGCAGGGTATGAGCAGTACTTC. Supplemented by reference TRBV5-1 and TRBJ2-7, the full variable domain reads KAGVTQTPRYLIKTRGQQVTLSCSPISGHRSVSWYQQTPGQGLQFLFEYFSETQRNKGNFPGRFSGRQFSNSRSEMNVSTLELGDSALYLCASSLAAGYEQYFGPGTRLTVT.

This clone was detected a few times. The chain carries TRBV6-1 and TRBJ2-5; D uncertain. CDR1 MNHNS and CDR2 SASEGT come from the germline V gene. The V and J ends lost 0 bases and 2 bases respectively, with 10 bases between them. This CDR3 region has 15 residues. As DNA, the CDR3 is TGTGCCAGCAGTGAAGCGCATTCCCTTCAAGAGACCCAGTACTTC. Protein product: CASSEAHSLQETQYF.

CDR3 DNA: TGTGCCAGCAGCCGTAGCGGGGGCCCTCCTTCGACCCAGTACTTC. This encodes CASSRSGGPPSTQYF. The V and J genes are TRBV7-9 and TRBJ2-5; 9 nucleotides agree with TRBD2. CDR3 length: 15 amino acids. V lost 5 bases to trimming and J lost 7 bases; unmatched junction nucleotides: 11. CDR1 is SEHNR, CDR2 FQNEAQ, per germline (reference sequence).

The gene calls are TRBV18 and TRBJ2-7; D call uncertain. The ends were cut back, 2 bases at V and 5 bases at J, with 7 bases in the middle. CDR3 length: 12 amino acids. CDR1 is KGHSH, CDR2 LQKENI, per germline. CDR3 DNA: TGTGCCAGCTCACCAACATTCAACGAGCAGTACTTC. Translated: CASSPTFNEQYF.

The V and J genes are TRBV12-5 and TRBJ1-5, with a tentative D call TRBD1 (5 bases). Germline lookup yields CDR1 LGHNT and CDR2 FRNRAP. The CDR3 covers 14 residues. V lost 3 bases and J lost 3, with 9 bases in between. The CDR3 loop reads CASGFGHTNQPQHF. The CDR3, as DNA: TGTGCTAGTGGTTTTGGACATACCAATCAGCCCCAGCATTTT.

In DNA, the CDR3 is TGTGCCAGCAGCCCAAACTCTGGGCTGAACACAGATACGCAGTATTTT. Residues: CASSPNSGLNTDTQYF. V gene TRBV9 combines with J gene TRBJ2-3; D is uncertain. The germline V gene encodes CDR1 SGDLS and CDR2 YYNGEE. The V end was cut by 4 bases, the J end by 2 bases, with 17 bases between. The CDR3 contains 16 residues. Full variable domain (rest looked up from reference TRBV9 and TRBJ2-3): DSGVTQTPKHLITATGQRVTLRCSPRSGDLSVYWYQQSLDQGLQFLIQYYNGEERAKGNILERFSAQQFPDLHSELNLSSLELGDSALYFCASSPNSGLNTDTQYFGPGTRLTVL.

The genes are TRBV7-9 and TRBJ2-5; 9 positions agree with TRBD1. CDR1 SEHNR and CDR2 FQNEAQ come from the germline V gene (reference sequence). The junction had 12 bases not matched to a gene; V was cut back by 5 bases and J by 5 bases. This CDR3 spans 16 amino acids. The DNA for the CDR3 is TGTGCCAGCAGCCCGAAAGGGACAGGGCCGAGGGAGACCCAGTACTTC. It translates to CASSPKGTGPRETQYF.

This clone showed up just once. The chain links TRBV5-5 to TRBJ2-5, with D tentatively TRBD1 (6 bases). The V and J ends lost 0 bases and 2 bases respectively, with 8 bases between them. The CDR3 covers 14 residues. Germline values: CDR1 SGHKS, CDR2 YYEKEE (reference sequence). CDR3 bases: TGTGCCAGCAGCTTGGTAGGGGGACAAGAGACCCAGTACTTC. It is translated as CASSLVGGQETQYF.

V and J are TRBV28 and TRBJ2-7; the match to TRBD1 covers 8 bases. J was trimmed by 3 bases and V by 5 bases; bases with no gene match: 6. The length of the CDR3 is 14 residues. Germline CDR1 is MDHEN and CDR2 is SYDVKM. The CDR3: CASSPWTGNYEQYF. The CDR3 nucleotides are TGTGCCAGCAGTCCCTGGACAGGGAACTACGAGCAGTACTTC.

This chain links TRBV9 with TRBJ2-2, with D uncertain. V was trimmed by 0 bases and J by 7 bases, leaving 13 bases between them. From germline, CDR1 is SGDLS and CDR2 YYNGEE. The CDR3 runs 15 residues. In DNA form, the CDR3 reads TGTGCCAGCAGCGTAGTAGGGCTAGATAGCGGGGAGCTGTTTTTT. It is translated as CASSVVGLDSGELFF.

On this clone itself: No DNA is shown, since the ends of the CDR3 on it are uncertain; the CDR3 is the one TCRdb lists. The genes are TRBV21-1 and TRBJ2-6. TRBV21-1 is described as a pseudogene. Ends included, the CDR3 has 15 residues. The CDR3 sequence is CASSNWGAGANVLTF.